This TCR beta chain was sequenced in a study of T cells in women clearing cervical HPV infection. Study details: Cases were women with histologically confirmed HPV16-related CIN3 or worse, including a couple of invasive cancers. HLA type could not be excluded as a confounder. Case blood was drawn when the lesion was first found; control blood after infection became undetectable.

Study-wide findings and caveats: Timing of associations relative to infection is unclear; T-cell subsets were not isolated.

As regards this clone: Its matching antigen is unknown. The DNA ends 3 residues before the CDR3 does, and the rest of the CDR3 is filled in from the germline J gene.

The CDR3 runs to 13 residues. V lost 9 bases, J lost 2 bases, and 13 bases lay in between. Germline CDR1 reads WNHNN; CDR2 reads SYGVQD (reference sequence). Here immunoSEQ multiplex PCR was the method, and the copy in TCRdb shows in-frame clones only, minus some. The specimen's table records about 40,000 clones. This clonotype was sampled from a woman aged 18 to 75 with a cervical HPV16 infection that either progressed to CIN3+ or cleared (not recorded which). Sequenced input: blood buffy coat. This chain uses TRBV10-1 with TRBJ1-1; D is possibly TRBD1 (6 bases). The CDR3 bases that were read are TGCGCCAGACCCTTGGACAGTAACACTGAA. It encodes CARPLDSNTE. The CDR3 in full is CARPLDSNTEAFF.